The clone carrying this T cell receptor (beta chain) was recorded once. The sample is drawn from a study of blood T cells in healthy people across ages. Germline CDR1 reads DFQATT; CDR2 reads SNEGSKA (reference sequence). V was pared by 3 bases and J by 7 bases, with 12 bases of the junction left unmatched. The CDR3 runs to 16 residues. The authors ran a second PCR of about 6 to 12 cycles using a sample-barcoded 5' primer and a J-beta primer mix. Every cDNA was tagged by a template-switch adaptor with 12 random nucleotides. TCRdb itself ran the 5' RACE reads through MiXCR, one entry per CDR3 protein. The sample lists over 600,000 distinct CDR3 sequences, less than 60% occurring once.

This clonotype was sampled from a man at least 80 years old in good health. The rearrangement joins TRBV20-1 to TRBJ2-2, with TRBD2 identical over 9 bases. Sequenced material: blood. The CDR3 sequence is CSARLPTSGFFGELFF. CDR3 DNA: TGCAGTGCTAGGCTTCCGACTAGCGGATTCTTCGGGGAGCTGTTTTTT.